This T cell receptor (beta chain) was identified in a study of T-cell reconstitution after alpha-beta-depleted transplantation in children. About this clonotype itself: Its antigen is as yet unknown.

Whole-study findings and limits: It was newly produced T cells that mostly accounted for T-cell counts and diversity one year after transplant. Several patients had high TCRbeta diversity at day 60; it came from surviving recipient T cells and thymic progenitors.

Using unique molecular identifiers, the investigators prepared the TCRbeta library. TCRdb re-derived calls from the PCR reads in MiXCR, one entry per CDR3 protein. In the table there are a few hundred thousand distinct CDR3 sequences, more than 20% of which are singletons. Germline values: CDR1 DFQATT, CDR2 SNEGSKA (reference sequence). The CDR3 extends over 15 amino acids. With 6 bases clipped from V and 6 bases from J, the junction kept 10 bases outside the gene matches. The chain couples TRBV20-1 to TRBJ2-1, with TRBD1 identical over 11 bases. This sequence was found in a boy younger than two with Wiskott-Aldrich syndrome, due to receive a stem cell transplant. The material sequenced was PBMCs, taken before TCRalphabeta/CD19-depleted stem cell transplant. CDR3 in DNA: TGCAGTGCCTTGGACAGGGGGCGAGAAGGCAATGAGCAGTTCTTC. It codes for CSALDRGREGNEQFF.